This T cell receptor beta chain was recovered during a study of blood T cell repertoires in COVID-19 (dated by TCRdb to about 2020). With respect to the entire study: Samples covering the acute and convalescent phases of COVID-19 were provided by collaborators in the United States, Italy and Spain. The material from the prospective study consisted of cDNA or gDNA derived from T cells, B-cell-depleted T cells, or PBMCs. Deeply sampled blood TCRbeta repertoires from subjects exposed to, actively infected with, or recovered from COVID-19 were included in the dataset. A freely available public database, intended as a resource for researchers studying the immune response to SARS-CoV-2, is where the repertoires were released. The samples were drawn from the first 160 participants of the ongoing ImmuneRACE study and from more than 1,000 subjects provided by 6 global collaborators. Nearly every sample came with metadata listing a de-identified subject ID, COVID-19 status, age in years and sex. Where HLA class I and class II types were available, the types were taken from metadata supplied by the sample provider, not from assay-based typing.

Remarks on this clone: Its antigen target is currently unknown. No much larger clone exists at a distance of one base, and base qualities are not known.

The immunoSEQ Assay, a bias-controlled multiplex PCR, was used to amplify TCRbeta CDR3 regions from genomic DNA. The authors processed their data as follows. Nucleated cell counts per sample were estimated from amplification of reference gene primers within the assay. To quantify the absolute abundance of each unique TCRbeta CDR3 rearrangement, sequence reads were collapsed and filtered. For each sample, productive Simpson clonality was calculated as the square root of Simpson's diversity index across productive rearrangements. The table was pulled from immuneACCESS by TCRdb, which kept in-frame rearrangements only. Such tables lose some clones; where checked, under half of the loss comes from unresolved V genes, and the rest has no known cause. V and J calls and clone size are as listed in that table; D and trimming were resolved from the DNA. For this sample the table gives around 200,000 clones, of which around 80% were detected only once. Around 5.1% of the sample is held by the ten biggest clonotypes.

Whole blood was collected in K2EDTA tubes by collaborating institutions according to the institutions' own protocols. For TCRbeta analysis, collaborator samples were shipped as frozen whole blood, as isolated PBMCs, or as DNA extracted from either sample type. The germline V gene yields SQVTM for CDR1 and ANQGSEA for CDR2. Counted from cysteine to phenylalanine, this CDR3 has 13 amino acids. The entry retains the CDR3 DNA only, 39 bases that are in frame from base 1. Trimming removed 5 bases from V and 3 bases from J, leaving 13 bases between the germline ends. General conclusions and limits of the study: Clinical and demographic metadata were provided uncurated, with the amount varying by source and participant.

The rearrangement combines TRBV29-1 with TRBJ1-1, and TRBD1 may be the D gene, going by 5 matching bases. This TCR came from a woman between 70 and 85 years old with acute or convalescent COVID-19. The sequencing sample was made of peripheral blood. The DNA reads as follows: TGCAGCGTTTCTATCGGGGGGGACACTGAAGCTTTCTTT. It translates as CSVSIGGDTEAFF.